This paragraph covers one T cell receptor beta chain sequence. Its antigen is currently not known. No much larger clonotype is one base removed from it; base qualities were not supplied. The sample originates from a study of shared clonotypes between healthy human individuals (dated by TCRdb to 2018 to 2020). With respect to the entire study: A couple of women and three men aged 18 to 49 years were included in the cohort. Per donor, leukapheresis produced somewhere between about 0.85 and 9.5 billion PBMCs. Libraries were prepared and TCR repertoires were sequenced by different laboratories using diverse techniques, in order to increase sequencing depth and limit assay-specific biases. To estimate repertoire size and how much clonotype sharing occurs between individuals, the study deeply sequenced the blood TCR repertoires of roughly 5 healthy adults.

The cysteine opens and the phenylalanine closes a CDR3 of 13 amino acids. The CDR3 DNA has 39 bases and is translated from base 1. The germline V gene specifies SNHLY as CDR1 and FYNNEI as CDR2. Trimming at the junction amounts to 5 bases on V and 3 bases on J, and the germline ends lie 10 bases apart. The donors were healthy, HIV-negative adults who had no recently reported acute infections or vaccinations. All donors were Caucasian adults living in Nashville, Tennessee, USA. For unsorted samples, approximately 89 million PBMCs were counted, and genomic DNA was extracted using the QIAamp DNA Blood Mini kit. After blood collection by leukapheresis, PBMCs were isolated using Ficoll-Histopaque density gradient centrifugation and then cryopreserved in the vapor phase of liquid nitrogen. The study at large found these results: Pairwise subsampling led to the expectation that sequencing depth would affect the degree of clonotype sharing among donors. Because the study included only a small number of donors, the genetic and exposure-history diversity represented was limited. Sampling was restricted to blood, and TCR repertoires in tissues likely differ from the TCR repertoires found in blood.

Using the deep immunoSEQ assay, multiplex PCR amplified TCR CDR3 regions from genomic DNA. Extracted genomic DNA from each cell subset was distributed evenly across all wells of several immunoSEQ 96-well plates, and each plate was treated as a replicate. For unsorted PBMC, around 300 ng of genomic DNA, equivalent to 30,000 to 35,000 T cell genomes, went into each replicate PCR. Unsorted PBMC genomic DNA was sequenced across ten immunoSEQ deep assay plates. The purified libraries were quantified using a Qubit 3.0 fluorometer, sized with a Bioanalyzer 2100, and then quantified again using the KAPA Library Quantification kit. Every immunoSEQ 96-well plate was sequenced on a separate single-read 150-cycle Illumina NextSeq 550 flow cell. Per the original workflow: Because the immunoSEQ output held only junctional sequences and lacked quality scores, the filtering could not match the filtering applied to full-length reads. Sequences were annotated with PyIR, a Python wrapper for IgBLAST v1.9, and V/J genes and CDR3 were assigned using IMGT germline references. Reads with weak V/J assignments (E-value above 1e-6), missing CDR3, stop codons, out-of-frame junctions, or ambiguous translated residues were removed. V3J clonotypes were defined as sequences sharing the same inferred V gene, J gene, and CDR3 amino acid sequence. To compute the percentage overlap between repertoires, the number of shared unique clonotypes was divided by the size of the smaller repertoire. RTK rarefaction, the Chao1 estimator, and Recon v2.1 estimates of unobserved clonotypes were used to assess repertoire richness. What TCRdb holds here is the immuneACCESS table cut down to in-frame rearrangements. Part of the clones is not present; checked against another copy, under half of the missing clones reflect an unresolved V gene, and the others are unexplained. The D gene and trimming were derived from the DNA, and the V and J assignments and clone size from that table. For this sample there are 400,000 to 600,000 clones; about three quarters appear just once. Under 15% of the sample rests with the top ten.

This clonotype was obtained from a woman aged 40 to 55 in good health. Some clones in this sample may be carry-over from other donors' samples. Input material: PBMCs. The sequence joins TRBV2 to TRBJ2-5, with the identity of the D gene unclear. At the DNA level, the sequence is TGTGCCAGCAGTCAGCGCGAGGAAGAGACCCAGTACTTC. The translation is CASSQREEETQYF.